This TCR beta chain originates from a study of blood T cell repertoires in COVID-19. Background on the study: The samples span acute and convalescent COVID-19 from the United States, Italy and Spain. T cells, B-cell-depleted T cells, or PBMCs supplied cDNA or gDNA.

In the study's own analysis: Amplification of reference gene primers provided the estimated nucleated cell counts. The method was immunoSEQ multiplex PCR; TCRdb's version includes in-frame clones alone and lacks a portion of them. Clone size and the V and J calls come from that table; the DNA yielded D and trimming. The sample includes 110,000 or so clones, roughly 80% seen only once; the top ten take 15%. Germline V CDR1 and CDR2: ENHRY, SYGVKD. Unmatched junction bases numbered 3, after V lost 4 bases and J lost 4 bases. The CDR3 consists of 13 residues. On this clone itself: This CDR3 is also generated by other DNA sequences in the sample.

This clonotype originated in a woman at least 80 years old with acute or convalescent COVID-19. The chain uses TRBV10-3 and TRBJ1-2; 7 nucleotides match TRBD1. Input material: peripheral blood. The DNA of the CDR3 is TGTGCCATCAGTGGACAGGGAAGCTATGGCTACACCTTC. Amino acid sequence: CAISGQGSYGYTF.